This T cell receptor (beta chain) was captured in a study of shared clonotypes between healthy human individuals. V lost 4 bases to trimming and J lost 6 bases, with 11 bases between them. Germline lookup yields CDR1 SGHRS and CDR2 YFSETQ. The CDR3 consists of 13 residues. The data were produced by immunoSEQ multiplex PCR, yet TCRdb's version contains in-frame clones alone and is incomplete. The table shows about 470,000 clones, with roughly 77% occurring only once. The sequence was obtained from a middle-aged woman in good health. Some clones in this sample may be carry-over from other donors' samples. The sample taken for sequencing was PBMCs. The chain is built from TRBV5-1 and TRBJ2-1; tentative D call: TRBD1 (6 bases). The CDR3 is CASSVTGRNEQFF. In DNA, the CDR3 is TGCGCCAGCAGCGTCACAGGGCGCAATGAGCAGTTCTTC.